The sequence of this T cell receptor (beta chain) was determined in a study of early T cells in non-severe SARS-CoV-2 infection. Germline-derived CDR1 and CDR2 are SGHDN and FVKESK. J lost 4 bases, V lost 1 base, and 7 bases had no gene match. The CDR3 runs 16 residues. Via MiXCR, TCRdb re-called the 5' RACE reads, giving one row per CDR3 protein. The sample contains 65,000 to 70,000 distinct CDR3 sequences, 9% to 15% of which appear only once. V is TRBV14 and J is TRBJ2-1; 7 nucleotides match TRBD1. This TCR was sampled from an adult who was a healthcare worker with PCR-confirmed SARS-CoV-2 infection or an uninfected control (not recorded which). Sequencing was carried out using whole blood. The CDR3 bases are TGTGCCAGCAGCCAAGGACAGGGAGAGTTGTACAATGAGCAGTTCTTC. This encodes CASSQGQGELYNEQFF.